Detailed here is one T cell receptor (beta chain). Its recognized antigen is unknown. No qualities accompany the bases; no much larger clone lies one base away. These data belong to a study of response to subunit inactivated influenza vaccine (dated by TCRdb to 2017 to 2018). Regarding the study in general: Deep quantitative profiling of the T cell receptor repertoire was used in the study to follow responses to a trivalent subunit inactivated influenza vaccine.

Reading the germline V gene gives CDR1 KGHSH and CDR2 LQKENI. Trimming removed 3 bases from V and 1 base from J, leaving 11 bases between the germline ends. From cysteine to phenylalanine, the CDR3 is 15 amino acids long. Of all the DNA, just the CDR3 is kept, 45 bases in frame from base 1. The library was built by means of RT-PCR. For sequencing, an Illumina HiSeq 2500 was employed. The raw public reads went through TCRdb reprocessing: fastp at Q25, MiXCR clone calling, in-frame beta chains kept. Rows merge per CDR3 protein into single entries with the most common DNA and genes. The sample records 650,000 to 850,000 distinct CDR3 sequences, roughly 13% of which are singletons. The ten most abundant clones make up 6.5% to 8.5% of the sample. Results the study describes overall, beyond this receptor: It was suggested by the authors that each seasonal influenza vaccination may recruit only a limited number of new T cells.

In this chain, TRBV18 is recombined with TRBJ2-3; too little of a D gene remains to name it. This specimen consisted of PBMCs from blood, obtained 14 to 15 days before vaccination. The clonotype was recovered from a man aged 45 to 65 who received an inactivated influenza vaccine. Donor details come from another sample of the same person, matched by shared clones. The DNA sequence is as follows: TGTGCCAGCTCACCTGTGGATGTGGGCACAGATACGCAGTATTTT. This yields the protein CASSPVDVGTDTQYF. The CDR3 plus the reference TRBV18 and TRBJ2-3 genes for the other parts give the full variable domain: NAGVMQNPRHLVRRRGQEARLRCSPMKGHSHVYWYRQLPEEGLKFMVYLQKENIIDESGMPKERFSAEFPKEGPSILRIQQVVRGDSAAYFCASSPVDVGTDTQYFGPGTRLTVL.